The present T cell receptor (beta chain) was sequenced within a study of patients and donors after allogeneic stem cell transplantation. The germline V and J ends were trimmed by 4 bases and 3 bases, with 18 bases remaining between them. The CDR3 extends over 16 amino acids. Germline CDR1 and CDR2: ENHRY and SYGVKD. TCRdb called the RT-PCR reads again in MiXCR, with one record for every CDR3 protein. The repertoire holds about 160,000 distinct CDR3 sequences, with 24% as singletons. This TCR was recovered from a human donor who was either an allogeneic HSCT recipient or a stem cell or donor lymphocyte infusion donor (not recorded which). It is not recorded whose cells these are; they may come from a transplant donor. The chain is built from TRBV10-3 and TRBJ1-1, with unresolved D. Sequencing was performed on blood, either unsorted or a sorted T cell fraction (not recorded which). The CDR3 sequence: CAISVYGSGSHTEAFF. DNA for the CDR3: TGTGCCATCAGTGTCTATGGGTCGGGGAGCCACACTGAAGCTTTCTTT.